Shown below are 27 T cell receptor beta chains from a single sample sequenced in a study of OX40 agonist ivuxolimab in advanced cancers. TCRdb keeps only in-frame clones here, not all; method: immunoSEQ multiplex PCR. The sample holds 48,000 or so clones, 70% to 85% seen once. The sample here was CD4+ or CD8+ T cells sorted from blood, taken in a trial of the OX40 agonist ivuxolimab. The receptors shown here come from an adult with an advanced solid tumor such as melanoma, head and neck, liver or kidney cancer.

This clone was seen more than once but under ten times. The chain carries TRBV4-2 and TRBJ2-1; 8 nucleotides align to TRBD1. Germline V gives CDR1 LGHNA, CDR2 YNFKEQ. The CDR3 sequence is 17 residues long. V dropped 0 bases and J dropped 6; count of bases not matched to a gene: 10. The CDR3: CASSQDIGRGRLNEQFF. CDR3 nucleotide sequence: TGTGCCAGCAGCCAAGATATTGGCAGGGGGCGCCTCAATGAGCAGTTCTTC.

In nucleotides, the CDR3 is TGTGCCAGCAGCCCTAACCCCACAGATACGCAGTATTTT. It is translated as CASSPNPTDTQYF. This chain joins TRBV5-4 and TRBJ2-3, with D hard to call. The CDR3 is 13 residues long. CDR1 and CDR2 from the germline V gene are SGHNT and YYREEE (reference sequence). The V and J ends lost 4 bases and 2 bases respectively, with 8 bases between them.

This clone occurred a few times. The gene calls are TRBV5-6 and TRBJ1-5; D remains ambiguous. The V end was cut by 5 bases, the J end by 5 bases, with 5 bases between. The CDR3 length is 11 residues. Per germline, CDR1 SGHDT and CDR2 YYEEEE. CDR3 residues: CASRVHQPQHF. The DNA of the CDR3 is TGTGCCAGCAGGGTTCATCAGCCCCAGCATTTT.

The J gene is TRBJ2-7, the V gene TRBV7-2; 8 bases match TRBD2. Unmatched junction bases numbered 6, after V lost 0 bases and J lost 5 bases. The germline CDR1 and CDR2 sequences are SGHTA and FQGNSA. CDR3 length: 15 residues. In nucleotides, the CDR3 is TGTGCCAGCAGCTTAGCGCTGACTAGCGTGAACGAGCAGTACTTC. It codes for CASSLALTSVNEQYF. Filled out from reference TRBV7-2 and TRBJ2-7, the complete variable domain reads GAGVSQSPSNKVTEKGKDVELRCDPISGHTALYWYRQSLGQGLEFLIYFQGNSAPDKSGLPSDRFSAERTGGSVSTLTIQRTQQEDSAVYLCASSLALTSVNEQYFGPGTRLTVT.

The rearrangement links TRBV7-3 to TRBJ1-1; D unclear. Per the germline V gene, CDR1 is SGHTA and CDR2 is FQGTGA. The ends were cut back, 1 base at V and 4 bases at J, with 7 bases in the middle. CDR3 length: 13 residues. The chain's CDR3 is CASSLNRVTEAFF. The CDR3 nucleotides are TGTGCCAGCAGCTTAAATCGAGTCACTGAAGCTTTCTTT.

In its sample, this clone was seen a few times. The chain uses TRBV7-9 and TRBJ2-1; 8 bases align to TRBD2. Germline loops: CDR1 SEHNR, CDR2 FQNEAQ (reference sequence). The CDR3 runs 14 residues. J gave up 7 bases and V 3 bases, and 5 bases lay outside the gene matches. DNA for the CDR3: TGTGCCAGCAGCTTGGGACTAGTAATAAATGAGCAGTTCTTC. It yields the protein CASSLGLVINEQFF. Filled out from reference TRBV7-9 and TRBJ2-1, the complete variable domain reads DTGVSQNPRHKITKRGQNVTFRCDPISEHNRLYWYRQTLGQGPEFLTYFQNEAQLEKSRLLSDRFSAERPKGSFSTLEIQRTEQGDSAMYLCASSLGLVINEQFFGPGTRLTVL.

J is TRBJ2-2 and V is TRBV18, with TRBD1 as a possible D gene (5 bases). The V gene's germline CDR1 is KGHSH and CDR2 LQKENI. CDR3 size: 15 residues. V shed 1 base and J shed 1 base, with 7 bases lying between them. The CDR3 region is CASSPRQLNTGELFF. The CDR3 bases are TGTGCCAGCTCACCACGACAGTTGAACACCGGGGAGCTGTTTTTT.

The DNA of the CDR3 is TGCGCCAGCAGTCGACAGGGGATGGGCTACGAGCAGTACTTC. This gives the protein CASSRQGMGYEQYF. The chain uses TRBV10-2 and TRBJ2-7, with 8 bases aligning to TRBD1. The CDR3 consists of 14 residues. J gave up 3 bases and V 5 bases, and 6 bases lay outside the gene matches. Germline V lookup: CDR1 WSHSY, CDR2 SAAADI.

V gene TRBV27 combines with J gene TRBJ1-2; TRBD1 is a possible D gene (5 bases). The CDR3 length is 14 residues. From germline, CDR1 is MNHEY and CDR2 SMNVEV (reference sequence). Trimming shortened V by 7 bases and J by 3 bases, and 15 bases separated the two germline ends. The CDR3 DNA follows: TGTGCCAGCACCCAGGTGGGGGGTGACTATGGCTACACCTTC. It encodes CASTQVGGDYGYTF.

J is TRBJ1-5 and V is TRBV11-2, with 7 bases aligning to TRBD1. V lost 0 bases and J lost 7; bases outside the gene matches: 0. CDR3 length: 13 residues. Germline assignment: CDR1 SGHAT and CDR2 FQNNGV. CDR3 residues: CASSLDRGQPQHF. The CDR3 nucleotides read TGTGCCAGCAGCTTAGACAGGGGGCAGCCCCAGCATTTT.

CDR3 coding DNA: TGTGCCTGGAGCCCAGCAGATACGCAGTATTTT. This sequence encodes CAWSPADTQYF. The J gene is TRBJ2-3, the V gene TRBV30, with D uncertain. Trimming removed 3 bases at V and 4 bases at J, with 5 bases between. The length of the CDR3 is 11 residues. CDR1 and CDR2 from the germline V gene are GTSNPN and SVGIG (reference sequence).

V is TRBV6-5 and J is TRBJ2-3; D is possibly TRBD2 (6 bases). The CDR3 sequence is 13 residues long. Trimming cost V 6 bases and J 1 base, with 8 bases left between them. Germline V CDR1 and CDR2: MNHEY, SVGAGI. The CDR3 sequence is CASSWGGTDTQYF. The CDR3 DNA follows: TGTGCCAGCAGCTGGGGGGGCACAGATACGCAGTATTTT.

The table lists this clone with a few counts. The V call is TRBV7-3, the J call TRBJ1-2; TRBD1 might be the D (6 bases). CDR1 and CDR2 from the germline V gene are SGHTA and FQGTGA. The CDR3 has 13 residues. V dropped 5 bases and J dropped 4 bases, with 11 bases sitting between them. CDR3 protein: CASSLGHSYGYTF. The CDR3 region has the DNA TGTGCCAGCAGCCTGGGACACTCCTATGGCTACACCTTC.

The chain uses TRBV5-5 and TRBJ2-1, with D unresolved. The ends were cut back, 0 bases at V and 10 bases at J, with 11 bases in the middle. Germline loops: CDR1 SGHKS, CDR2 YYEKEE (reference sequence). The CDR3 is 13 residues long. This CDR3 reads CASSLAPRGEQFF. The CDR3 DNA reads TGTGCCAGCAGCTTGGCCCCGCGAGGAGAGCAGTTCTTC.

The chain has TRBV9 and TRBJ2-7; 8 bases fit TRBD1. CDR1 and CDR2 from the germline V gene are SGDLS and YYNGEE. The CDR3 length is 13 residues. V lost 4 bases to trimming and J lost 3 bases; unmatched junction nucleotides: 3. The CDR3 region is CASSSGQGYEQYF. The CDR3 region has the DNA TGTGCCAGCAGCTCAGGACAGGGCTACGAGCAGTACTTC.

A few counts support this clone. The chain couples TRBV27 to TRBJ2-1; 10 positions match TRBD2. Germline CDR1 MNHEY, CDR2 SMNVEV (reference sequence). Trimming removed 3 bases from V and 6 bases from J; junction bases left unmatched: 11. CDR3 length: 17 residues. CDR3 DNA sequence: TGTGCCAGCAGTTTCCGAGGATTAGCGGGAGGCGCCAATGAGCAGTTCTTC. The encoded protein is CASSFRGLAGGANEQFF.

The chain couples TRBV27 to TRBJ2-7, with TRBD1 matching 9 bases. Unmatched junction bases numbered 12, after V lost 5 bases and J lost 4 bases. This CDR3 is built from 16 residues. The germline V gene encodes CDR1 MNHEY and CDR2 SMNVEV (reference sequence). The CDR3 here is CASSRTGTGSLYEQYF. The CDR3 DNA follows: TGTGCCAGCAGTAGAACCGGGACAGGGAGTCTTTACGAGCAGTACTTC.

The chain recombines TRBV19 with TRBJ2-6, with 9 bases that match TRBD1. Germline-derived CDR1 and CDR2 are LNHDA and SQIVND (reference sequence). This CDR3 is 19 amino acids long. J gave up 2 bases and V 4 bases, and 12 bases lay outside the gene matches. CDR3 amino acids: CASSKGRTGDFAGANVLTF. In DNA, the CDR3 is TGTGCCAGTAGTAAGGGGAGGACAGGGGATTTTGCTGGGGCCAACGTCCTGACTTTC.

CDR3 nucleotides: TGTGCCAGCAGTCGGGACAGGGCTACCTACGAGCAGTACTTC. It translates to CASSRDRATYEQYF. The chain joins TRBV6-5 to TRBJ2-7, with 9 bases matching TRBD1. The V gene's germline CDR1 is MNHEY and CDR2 SVGAGI. Trimming cost V 5 bases and J 2 bases; bases outside gene matches: 4. The CDR3 runs 14 residues.

The chain couples TRBV11-3 to TRBJ2-1; no firm D call. CDR1 SGHNT and CDR2 YENEEA come from the germline V gene. V was shortened by 2 bases and J by 9 bases, with 11 bases between the two germline ends. The CDR3 consists of 13 residues. This CDR3 is CASSLLGWGEQFF. CDR3 sequence (DNA): TGTGCCAGCAGCTTATTAGGGTGGGGTGAGCAGTTCTTC. The entire variable domain, with the rest obtained from reference TRBV11-3 and TRBJ2-1, is as follows: EAGVVQSPRYKIIEKKQPVAFWCNPISGHNTLYWYLQNLGQGPELLIRYENEEAVDDSQLPKDRFSAERLKGVDSTLKIQPAELGDSAVYLCASSLLGWGEQFFGPGTRLTVL.

The J gene is TRBJ1-1, the V gene TRBV18; no firm D call. This CDR3 region has 14 residues. CDR1 and CDR2 from the germline V gene are KGHSH and LQKENI. With 2 bases removed from V and 0 bases from J, the gap between germline ends came to 7 bases. The DNA for the CDR3 is TGTGCCAGCTCACCAGAGCTAATGAACACTGAAGCTTTCTTT. Translated, it gives CASSPELMNTEAFF. Full variable domain (rest looked up from reference TRBV18 and TRBJ1-1): NAGVMQNPRHLVRRRGQEARLRCSPMKGHSHVYWYRQLPEEGLKFMVYLQKENIIDESGMPKERFSAEFPKEGPSILRIQQVVRGDSAAYFCASSPELMNTEAFFGQGTRLTVV.

This clone was seen only once. The chain joins TRBV5-5 to TRBJ1-2; D gene uncertain. Trimming cost V 0 bases and J 2 bases, with 11 bases left between them. This CDR3 is built from 15 residues. Germline V lookup: CDR1 SGHKS, CDR2 YYEKEE (reference sequence). The CDR3 sequence: CASSLAATSNYGYTF. The DNA for the CDR3 is TGTGCCAGCAGCTTGGCGGCGACGAGCAACTATGGCTACACCTTC.

V is TRBV6-5 and J is TRBJ2-7; the D gene is possibly TRBD2 (7 bases). V shed 7 bases and J shed 4 bases, with 20 bases lying between them. Germline CDR1 reads MNHEY; CDR2 reads SVGAGI. The CDR3 is made up of 15 amino acids. In nucleotides, the CDR3 is TGTGCCAGCACCTCACGGGGGGCCTCCTCATACGAGCAGTACTTC. Protein sequence: CASTSRGASSYEQYF.

The J gene is TRBJ2-3, the V gene TRBV5-4, with D possibly being TRBD1 (6 bases). Trimming removed 4 bases from V and 4 bases from J, with 25 bases in between. Per the germline V gene, CDR1 is SGHNT and CDR2 is YYREEE (reference sequence). The CDR3 is 18 amino acids. CDR3 loop: CASSQGGVQGLFSDTQYF. CDR3 DNA sequence: TGTGCCAGCAGCCAAGGTGGTGTTCAGGGGTTGTTCTCAGATACGCAGTATTTT.

This chain connects TRBV4-3 to TRBJ1-3; D ambiguous. The V gene's germline CDR1 is LGHNA and CDR2 YSLEER. This CDR3 has 15 amino acids. V was shortened by 0 bases and J by 0 bases, with 6 bases between the two germline ends. The CDR3 region is CASSQDRLSGNTIYF. DNA for the CDR3: TGCGCCAGCAGCCAAGATCGCCTCTCTGGAAACACCATATATTTT.

This clone was found a few times. The chain is built from TRBV4-1 and TRBJ2-7; D may be TRBD2 (6 bases). The CDR3 contains 16 residues. The V gene's germline CDR1 is MGHRA and CDR2 YSYEKL. V lost 0 bases and J lost 3, with 15 bases in between. For the CDR3, the DNA is TGCGCCAGCAGCCAAGAAGGGGACTTCCCCCACTACGAGCAGTACTTC. This sequence encodes CASSQEGDFPHYEQYF.

The chain employs TRBV30 and TRBJ2-5, with a possible D match to TRBD1 (6 bases). The CDR3 has 12 amino acids. Per germline, CDR1 GTSNPN and CDR2 SVGIG (reference sequence). V lost 5 bases to trimming and J lost 5 bases, with 12 bases between them. The CDR3 loop is CAWETGTETQYF. In DNA, the CDR3 is TGTGCCTGGGAAACAGGGACGGAGACCCAGTACTTC.